This entry concerns a single T cell receptor beta chain. Its antigen remains unknown. An input of roughly 0.45 to 1 ug of RNA was subjected to reverse transcription using random hexamers. Amplification of the TCR beta CDR3 was carried out by immunoSEQ multiplex PCR, which spanned a total of 54 Vbeta and 13 Jbeta segments. TCRdb used MiXCR to reprocess the immunoSEQ multiplex PCR reads, holding one entry per CDR3 protein. Of about 150,000 distinct CDR3 sequences in the sample, around 95% were seen once. Negative isolation was used for CD8+ and CD4+ T cells, and FACS enrichment was applied to TEMRA cells. V shed 4 bases and J shed 5 bases, with 12 bases lying between them. This CDR3 has 13 residues. Looked up from germline, CDR1 is KGHSH and CDR2 is LQKENI. These data come from a study of CD8 T cells in Susac syndrome. Overall study results and limits: CD4+ T cell repertoires in Susac syndrome lacked clonal expansion.

The sample comprised CD4+ T cells from PBMCs. This rearrangement joins TRBV18 to TRBJ2-7, with D uncertain. This sequence originates from a human donor with Susac syndrome. In nucleotides, the CDR3 is TGTGCCAGCTCACTACGGTCTACAGACGAGCAGTACTTC. Its translation is CASSLRSTDEQYF.